This is a list of T cell receptor beta chains from one sample in a study of T-cell reconstitution after alpha-beta-depleted transplantation in children. One entry per CDR3 protein results from TCRdb running MiXCR on the PCR reads. The sample includes some 190,000 distinct CDR3 sequences, roughly 11% seen only once; the top ten take 13%. The source material was PBMCs, sampled before TCRalphabeta/CD19-depleted stem cell transplant. The receptors shown here come from a boy aged 2 to 10 with acute myeloid leukemia, due to receive a stem cell transplant. Each CDR3 is given with its conserved first and last residue. The order of the fields is D gene, V gene, clone size, CDR3 protein. A D gene is named only where the DNA matches it firmly. Rows may omit the clone size; those that give it use once, few, many or a size class.

D: NA; V: TRBV30; size: NA; CDR3: CAGTDYSYEQYF
D: TRBD1; V: TRBV6-5; size: many; CDR3: CASSSARQGRRHEQYF
D: TRBD2; V: TRBV7-3; size: few; CDR3: CASSLLAGGPNEQFF
D: TRBD2; V: TRBV5-1; size: many; CDR3: CASSSGRASHEQFF
D: NA; V: TRBV20-1; size: many; CDR3: CSAPGPNNYDEQFF
D: NA; V: TRBV20-1; size: many; CDR3: CSAETGVTYNEQFF
D: NA; V: TRBV11-2; size: many; CDR3: CASRNSGEVDGNTIYF
D: TRBD2; V: TRBV12-3/TRBV12-4; size: many; CDR3: CASGTSGIYNEQFF
D: NA; V: TRBV6-6; size: many; CDR3: CQVGGNKNIQYF
D: TRBD1; V: TRBV7-9; size: many; CDR3: CASTPLILGQGYTEAFF
D: TRBD2; V: TRBV7-9; size: few; CDR3: CASSLGREAGYEQYF
D: NA; V: TRBV7-9; size: many; CDR3: CASSFHGRREEKLFF
D: NA; V: TRBV28; size: many; CDR3: CASIIQGRAFF
D: TRBD2; V: TRBV11-2; size: many; CDR3: CASSAGLAGGLADTQYF
D: NA; V: TRBV7-5; size: many; CDR3: CISVSEDKGGGVMNTEAFF
D: NA; V: TRBV5-1; size: many; CDR3: CASSPSGQGGRNIQYF
D: TRBD2; V: TRBV5-1; size: many; CDR3: CASSLKGLAGGSSYNEQFF
D: NA; V: TRBV4-1; size: many; CDR3: CASSQDRQAGYEQYF
D: NA; V: TRBV30; size: many; CDR3: CATSVVNTEAFF
D: TRBD2; V: TRBV12-3/TRBV12-4; size: many; CDR3: CASSLGLVLAGFADTQYF